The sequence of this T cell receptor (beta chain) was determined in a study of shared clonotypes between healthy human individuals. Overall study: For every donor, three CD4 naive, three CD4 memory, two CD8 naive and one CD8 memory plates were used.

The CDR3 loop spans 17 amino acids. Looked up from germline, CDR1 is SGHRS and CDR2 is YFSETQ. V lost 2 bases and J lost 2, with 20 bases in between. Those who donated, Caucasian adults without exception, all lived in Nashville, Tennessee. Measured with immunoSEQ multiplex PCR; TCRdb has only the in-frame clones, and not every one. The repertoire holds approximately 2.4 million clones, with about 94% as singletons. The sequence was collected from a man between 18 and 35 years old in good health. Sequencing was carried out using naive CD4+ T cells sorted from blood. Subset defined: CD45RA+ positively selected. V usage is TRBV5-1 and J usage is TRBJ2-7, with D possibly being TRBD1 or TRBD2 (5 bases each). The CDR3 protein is CASSFSAGVGATYEQYF. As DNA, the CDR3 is TGCGCCAGCAGCTTTTCGGCCGGAGTCGGGGCAACCTACGAGCAGTACTTC. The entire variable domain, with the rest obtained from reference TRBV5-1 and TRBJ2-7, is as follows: KAGVTQTPRYLIKTRGQQVTLSCSPISGHRSVSWYQQTPGQGLQFLFEYFSETQRNKGNFPGRFSGRQFSNSRSEMNVSTLELGDSALYLCASSFSAGVGATYEQYFGPGTRLTVT.